This T cell receptor beta chain was identified in a study of cytomegalovirus exposure and HLA in healthy donors. Study context: Out of several hundred genotyped donors, roughly 83% belonged to the Caucasian-associated ancestry cluster. Whole-study findings and limits: The study recorded more than 150 TCR beta chains that were cytomegalovirus-associated.

PCR was performed using 60 Vbeta and 13 Jbeta primers. In the original workflow: A follow-up analysis tallied 60 million to 85 million unique TCR beta chains, approximately 11 million shared. TCRdb's table, derived via immunoSEQ multiplex PCR, lists solely in-frame clones and lacks some. V and J calls and clone size are copied from that table; D and trimming were computed from the DNA. The table shows 170,000 or so clones, with roughly 78% occurring only once. Donors showed nominal health when sampled, although they likely had unrecorded immune exposures. In the case of this clone: Its antigen is unknown.

The CDR3 totals 13 residues. Germline loops: CDR1 SQVTM, CDR2 ANQGSEA. The J segment lost 7 bases and the V segment lost 6 bases, leaving 7 bases of the junction unmatched. Specimen: PBMCs. J is TRBJ2-2 and V is TRBV29-1; the match to TRBD2 covers 8 bases. This clonotype was sampled from a woman aged 45-60 years in good health and CMV-seropositive. In DNA, the CDR3 is TGCAGCGTAGGGCGGGGGGAATACGGGGAGCTGTTTTTT. Protein sequence: CSVGRGEYGELFF.